This T cell receptor beta chain was recovered during a study of T cells in Graves' hyperthyroidism and ophthalmopathy. Amplification of TCR beta CDR3 regions was performed using RNA transcripts as template. First-round RT-PCR targeting the TCR CDR3 was performed with the HTBI primer set. TCRdb independently ran MiXCR on the multiplex PCR reads; one entry per CDR3 protein. The sample has some 620,000 distinct CDR3 sequences; 15% to 20% are singletons. This clonotype was recorded a few times. This CDR3 region has 14 residues. V dropped 6 bases and J dropped 6; count of bases not matched to a gene: 6. The chain has TRBV12-3 or TRBV12-4 and TRBJ2-3; 10 bases are a match to TRBD1. Material: blood. This sequence originates from a woman aged 25-40 years with Graves' hyperthyroidism. This chain's CDR3 is CASSHGTGVDTQYF. Written as DNA, the CDR3 is TGTGCCAGCAGCCACGGGACAGGGGTGGATACGCAGTATTTT.